Following are 18 T cell receptor beta chains from one sample sequenced in a study of T cells after yellow fever vaccination. In TCRdb, the 5' RACE reads were re-called with MiXCR into one record per CDR3 protein. The sample contains around 310,000 distinct CDR3 sequences, 3.5% to 4.5% of which appear only once. The sequencing used PBMCs, collected 15 days after the yellow fever booster vaccination. The source of these receptors is a man between 18 and 29 years old who received the YFV17D yellow fever vaccine.

The chain links TRBV12-3 or TRBV12-4 to TRBJ2-5, with a tentative D call TRBD2 (5 bases). Deletions cut 7 bases from V and 5 bases from J, with 14 bases between. This CDR3 region has 13 residues. The DNA of the CDR3 is TGTGCCAGCAAACCCGTCCGCGGGGAGACCCAGTACTTC. This codes for CASKPVRGETQYF.

This clonotype appeared many times. CDR3 coding DNA: TGTGCCAGCAGCTCTTGGGGCCAGGGCTACGAGCAGTACTTC. This sequence encodes CASSSWGQGYEQYF. The chain uses TRBV7-2 and TRBJ2-7, with D maybe TRBD1 (5 bases). V lost 4 bases to trimming and J lost 3 bases, with 13 bases between them. The CDR3 has 14 amino acids. Germline V gene lookup returns CDR1 SGHTA and CDR2 FQGNSA.

A note on this clonotype: This may arise from a read error, as a much more abundant clone is one base away. This rearrangement joins TRBV29-1 to TRBJ2-7; D is tentatively TRBD1 or TRBD2 (5 bases each). The V end was cut by 4 bases, the J end by 5 bases, with 12 bases between. The CDR3 runs to 12 residues. The germline V gene has CDR1 SQVTM and CDR2 ANQGSEA. This chain's CDR3 is CSVAWGNHEQYF. The CDR3 nucleotides are TGCAGCGTTGCTTGGGGGAACCACGAGCAGTACTTC.

This clonotype was seen repeatedly, ten times or more. This rearrangement joins TRBV6-2 or TRBV6-3 to TRBJ1-2; D perhaps matches TRBD1 (5 bases). V was trimmed by 5 bases and J by 2 bases, leaving 9 bases between them. The germline gives CDR1 MNHEY, CDR2 SVGEGT. The CDR3 extends over 13 amino acids. CDR3 region: CASSRGRNYGYTF. CDR3 bases: TGTGCCAGCAGTCGGGGCCGAAACTATGGCTACACCTTC.

As concerns this clonotype: A much larger clone sits a single nucleotide away, making a read error possible. CDR3 loop: CSARGGGNHETQYF. The CDR3 nucleotides read TGCAGTGCTAGAGGAGGGGGAAACCACGAGACCCAGTACTTC. The chain is built from TRBV20-1 and TRBJ2-5, with D possibly being TRBD1 (6 bases). The CDR3 has 14 amino acids. From germline, CDR1 is DFQATT and CDR2 SNEGSKA (reference sequence).

This clonotype was found many times. The CDR3 DNA reads as TGTGCCAGCAGCCAAGTCCCCAGCGGGGGGACCTACGAGCAGTACTTC. It codes for CASSQVPSGGTYEQYF. The chain combines TRBV3-1 with TRBJ2-7; 9 nucleotides agree with TRBD2. The CDR3 spans 16 residues. Germline V gene lookup returns CDR1 LGHDT and CDR2 YNNKEL (reference sequence). With V trimmed by 1 base and J by 2 bases, 6 bases remained unmatched.

A few counts support this clonotype. V is TRBV6-5 and J is TRBJ2-5, with unresolved D. V gave up 7 bases and J gave up 5 bases, with 14 bases separating them. CDR1 is MNHEY, CDR2 SVGAGI, per germline. The CDR3 is 13 amino acids. CDR3: CASIKSARETQYF. CDR3 coding DNA: TGTGCCAGCATCAAGTCTGCGCGGGAGACCCAGTACTTC.

This clonotype was seen ten or more times. The CDR3 here is CAISGQGYEQYV. The CDR3 DNA sequence: TGTGCCATCAGTGGACAGGGGTACGAGCAGTACGTC. This rearrangement joins TRBV10-3 to TRBJ2-7; 8 bases match TRBD1. J gave up 4 bases and V 4 bases, and 0 bases lay outside the gene matches. This CDR3 has 12 amino acids. Germline CDR1 ENHRY, CDR2 SYGVKD.

This clonotype was counted many times. Relative to the germline gene, one junction end is altered; a read error may explain this. The gene calls are TRBV29-1 and TRBJ2-1, with unresolved D. The CDR3 totals 15 residues. The germline V gene has CDR1 SQVTM and CDR2 ANQGSEA. CDR3 nucleotides: TGCAGCGTCGAAGACACTTTCACTACCTACAATGAGCAGTTCTTC. Its protein product is CSVEDTFTTYNEQFF.

This clonotype has a count of ten or more. The CDR3 here is CASGTGAEKLFF. The CDR3 DNA is TGTGCCAGTGGGACAGGGGCTGAAAAACTGTTTTTT. J is TRBJ1-4 and V is TRBV27; 10 positions match TRBD1. The V and J ends lost 9 bases and 7 bases, in that order; junction bases with no gene match: 2. This CDR3 contains 12 residues. Germline CDR1 and CDR2: MNHEY and SMNVEV (reference sequence). Complete variable domain (other parts from reference TRBV27 and TRBJ1-4): EAQVTQNPRYLITVTGKKLTVTCSQNMNHEYMSWYRQDPGLGLRQIYYSMNVEVTDKGDVPEGYKVSRKEKRNFPLILESPSPNQTSLYFCASGTGAEKLFFGSGTQLSVL.

This clonotype has more than one count but fewer than ten. The rearrangement joins TRBV5-6 to TRBJ2-7; 8 bases align to TRBD1. CDR3 length: 16 amino acids. V trimming: 2 bases; J trimming: 0 bases; junction bases outside the gene matches: 7. Germline assignment: CDR1 SGHDT and CDR2 YYEEEE. The CDR3 DNA sequence: TGTGCCAGCAGCTTTGACGCCGGGACAGGCTCCTACGAGCAGTACTTC. Translating it yields CASSFDAGTGSYEQYF.

In this sample, this clonotype turned up a few times. This chain connects TRBV5-1 to TRBJ2-1; the match to TRBD1 covers 7 bases. Losses at the gene ends were 4 bases for V and 4 bases for J; bases not matched to a gene: 5. The CDR3 has 14 residues. Germline V gene data show CDR1 as SGHRS and CDR2 as YFSETQ. The CDR3 sequence: CASSPGTAYNEQFF. The CDR3 bases are TGCGCCAGCAGCCCCGGGACAGCATACAATGAGCAGTTCTTC.

In its sample, this clonotype was seen many times. J is TRBJ2-3 and V is TRBV2, with D unresolved. The CDR3 has 12 residues. The germline V and J ends were trimmed by 4 bases and 4 bases, with 6 bases remaining between them. CDR1 SNHLY and CDR2 FYNNEI come from the germline V gene. CDR3 coding DNA: TGTGCCAGCAGTGTAGGGCCAGATACGCAGTATTTT. Its translation is CASSVGPDTQYF.

The chain combines TRBV13 with TRBJ2-5; D is possibly TRBD1 or TRBD2 (5 bases each). This CDR3 comprises 13 residues. Germline CDR1 PRHDT, CDR2 FYEKMQ (reference sequence). V lost 4 bases to trimming and J lost 5 bases, with 11 bases between them. The CDR3 sequence is CASSSDWGETQYF. In nucleotides, the CDR3 is TGTGCCAGCAGCTCCGACTGGGGGGAGACCCAGTACTTC.

This clonotype came up many times. V gene TRBV11-2 combines with J gene TRBJ1-1, with D perhaps matching TRBD1 (5 bases). The CDR3 loop spans 15 amino acids. Germline-derived CDR1 and CDR2 are SGHAT and FQNNGV. V dropped 2 bases and J dropped 1 base, with 11 bases sitting between them. CDR3 region: CASSLLSGANTEAFF. DNA for the CDR3: TGTGCCAGCAGCTTACTCTCCGGGGCGAACACTGAAGCTTTCTTT.

The J gene is TRBJ1-6, the V gene TRBV4-3; TRBD1 might be the D (6 bases). V dropped 0 bases and J dropped 14 bases, with 23 bases sitting between them. Germline V gives CDR1 LGHNA, CDR2 YSLEER. The CDR3 sequence is 17 residues long. This CDR3 is CASSQEIGGQTVDTLHF. The CDR3 DNA sequence: TGCGCCAGCAGCCAAGAGATCGGGGGGCAGACGGTGGACACCCTCCACTTT.

The table lists this clonotype with many counts. V is TRBV20-1 and J is TRBJ1-4, with D possibly being TRBD1 (5 bases). The CDR3 contains 13 residues. Between the trimmed V and J ends, which lost 3 bases and 8 bases, there was a span of 13 bases. The V gene's germline CDR1 is DFQATT and CDR2 SNEGSKA (reference sequence). The CDR3 protein is CSASGTGPEKLFF. The CDR3 coding sequence is TGCAGTGCTAGTGGGACCGGCCCAGAAAAACTGTTTTTT.

The sample holds many counts of this clonotype. The chain has TRBV12-3 or TRBV12-4 and TRBJ2-1; possible D gene TRBD2, 5 bases. This CDR3 region has 16 residues. V was shortened by 2 bases and J by 2 bases, with 13 bases between the two germline ends. For the CDR3, the DNA is TGTGCCAGCAGTTTATTGTTTCCTAGCCCCTACAATGAGCAGTTCTTC. Amino acids: CASSLLFPSPYNEQFF.